In its sample, the clone carrying this T cell receptor beta chain was seen many times. Indicated time point: longitudinal time-point 1 (baseline). CDR3 length: 17 residues. With 0 bases clipped from V and 1 base from J, the junction kept 5 bases outside the gene matches. CDR1 is SGHRS and CDR2 is YFSETQ in the germline V gene. This specimen belongs to a study of neurological immune-mediated disorders. TCRdb fed the 5' RACE reads into MiXCR, producing one record per CDR3 protein. The sample has 64,000 or so distinct CDR3 sequences, more than 8.5% seen once. The origin of this receptor is a man aged 25 to 45 in good health. Sequencing input: PBMCs. V is TRBV5-1 and J is TRBJ2-1; 9 bases are shared with TRBD1. The CDR3 sequence: CASSLATTGGSYNEQFF. The CDR3 coding sequence is TGCGCCAGCAGCTTGGCGACGACAGGGGGTTCCTACAATGAGCAGTTCTTC.